These T cell receptor beta chains were read from a single sample in a study of cytomegalovirus exposure and HLA in healthy donors. Generated by immunoSEQ multiplex PCR, the TCRdb table keeps only in-frame clones and is missing some. Of 65,000 to 75,000 clones in the sample, 85% to 95% were seen once. Sequencing input: PBMCs. The receptors come from a man in his late teens or twenties in good health and CMV-seropositive. The CDR3 runs from the conserved cysteine through the conserved F or W. The D gene is left open where the match is weak. Rows may omit the clone size; those that give it use once, few, many or a size class.

clone_size: -
v_call: TRBV6-5
j_call: TRBJ2-3
d_call: -
cdr3_nt: TGTGCCAGCAGTCAAAATCAAGATACGCAGTATTTT
cdr3_aa: CASSQNQDTQYF

clone_size: once
v_call: TRBV28
j_call: TRBJ1-5
d_call: TRBD1
cdr3_nt: TGTGCCAGCAGTTTAGGACAGGGAAGTCAGCCCCAGCATTTT
cdr3_aa: CASSLGQGSQPQHF

clone_size: -
v_call: TRBV2
j_call: TRBJ2-2
d_call: -
cdr3_nt: TGTGCCAGCAGTCCCCTTTTCCTGACCGGGGAGCTGTTTTTT
cdr3_aa: CASSPLFLTGELFF

clone_size: -
v_call: TRBV9
j_call: TRBJ1-1
d_call: -
cdr3_nt: TGTGCCAGCAGCGTTGGTCAGGGCAAGAACACTGAAGCTTTCTTT
cdr3_aa: CASSVGQGKNTEAFF

clone_size: -
v_call: TRBV28
j_call: TRBJ2-7
d_call: -
cdr3_nt: TGTGCCAGCAGTTATTATACCTACGAGCAGTACTTC
cdr3_aa: CASSYYTYEQYF

clone_size: -
v_call: TRBV6-6
j_call: TRBJ2-3
d_call: -
cdr3_nt: TGTGCCAGCAGCTATAATACAGATACGCAGTATTTT
cdr3_aa: CASSYNTDTQYF

clone_size: -
v_call: TRBV19
j_call: TRBJ1-1
d_call: TRBD1
cdr3_nt: TGTGCCAGTAGTTCGTACCGGGACAGGCCTGAAGCTTTCTTT
cdr3_aa: CASSSYRDRPEAFF

clone_size: once
v_call: TRBV28
j_call: TRBJ1-5
d_call: -
cdr3_nt: TGTGCCAGCAGTCTCCGGACAGAGCCTAATCAGCCCCAGCATTTT
cdr3_aa: CASSLRTEPNQPQHF

clone_size: -
v_call: TRBV19
j_call: TRBJ1-5
d_call: -
cdr3_nt: TGTGCCAGTAGTGCTCTGGGGGGCCAGCATTTT
cdr3_aa: CASSALGGQHF

clone_size: -
v_call: TRBV25-1
j_call: TRBJ1-2
d_call: -
cdr3_nt: TGTGCCAGCAGTTGGGACGGGACTAAATATGGCTACACCTTC
cdr3_aa: CASSWDGTKYGYTF

clone_size: -
v_call: TRBV2
j_call: TRBJ2-3
d_call: -
cdr3_nt: TGTGCCAGCAGTCGAGAAATCACAGATACGCAGTATTTT
cdr3_aa: CASSREITDTQYF

clone_size: -
v_call: TRBV19
j_call: TRBJ1-1
d_call: -
cdr3_nt: TGTGCCAGTAGCCCTCCGGGGTTTGGGGCTTTCTTT
cdr3_aa: CASSPPGFGAFF

clone_size: -
v_call: TRBV11-2
j_call: TRBJ2-7
d_call: -
cdr3_nt: TGTGCCAGCAGCTTACGCTCCTACGAGCAGTACTTC
cdr3_aa: CASSLRSYEQYF

clone_size: -
v_call: TRBV5-4
j_call: TRBJ2-6
d_call: -
cdr3_nt: TGTGCCAGCAGCCTACAGCAGGCCAACGTCCTGACTTTC
cdr3_aa: CASSLQQANVLTF

clone_size: -
v_call: TRBV6-5
j_call: TRBJ2-7
d_call: TRBD1
cdr3_nt: TGTGCCAGCAGCGAACAGACAGGGGGCTTTACCGAGCAGTACTTC
cdr3_aa: CASSEQTGGFTEQYF

clone_size: -
v_call: TRBV11-3
j_call: TRBJ1-4
d_call: -
cdr3_nt: TGTGCCAGCAGCTTAGAAGCCGAAAAACTGTTTTTT
cdr3_aa: CASSLEAEKLFF

clone_size: -
v_call: TRBV18
j_call: TRBJ2-3
d_call: TRBD2
cdr3_nt: TGTGCCAGCTCACCCCCTAGCGGGATCACAGATACGCAGTATTTT
cdr3_aa: CASSPPSGITDTQYF

clone_size: -
v_call: TRBV19
j_call: TRBJ1-4
d_call: -
cdr3_nt: TGTGCCAGTAACGCCCAGGCTAAAAATGAAAAACTGTTTTTT
cdr3_aa: CASNAQAKNEKLFF

clone_size: -
v_call: TRBV28
j_call: TRBJ1-1
d_call: -
cdr3_nt: TGTGCCAGCAGTACCATGAGGAGGGTTGGGGCTTTCTTT
cdr3_aa: CASSTMRRVGAFF

clone_size: -
v_call: TRBV19
j_call: TRBJ2-1
d_call: -
cdr3_nt: TGTGCCAGTAGTCCGCGCGGAGGTAGCGGTACCTACAATGAGCAGTTCTTC
cdr3_aa: CASSPRGGSGTYNEQFF

clone_size: -
v_call: TRBV6-1
j_call: TRBJ1-2
d_call: -
cdr3_nt: TGTGCCAGCGAAGAGGACAGCATCTATGGCTACACCTTC
cdr3_aa: CASEEDSIYGYTF

clone_size: -
v_call: TRBV6-1
j_call: TRBJ1-1
d_call: TRBD1
cdr3_nt: TGTGCCAGCAGTCCTAGGACAGGGAGGACTGAAGCTTTCTTT
cdr3_aa: CASSPRTGRTEAFF

clone_size: -
v_call: TRBV27
j_call: TRBJ2-1
d_call: TRBD2
cdr3_nt: TGTGCCAGCAGTTCTATAGCGGGAGGCTACAATGAGCAGTTCTTC
cdr3_aa: CASSSIAGGYNEQFF

clone_size: -
v_call: TRBV6-4
j_call: TRBJ2-1
d_call: -
cdr3_nt: TGTGCCAGCAGCCCCGGACTTTACAATGAGCAGTTCTTC
cdr3_aa: CASSPGLYNEQFF

clone_size: -
v_call: TRBV7-3
j_call: TRBJ2-3
d_call: TRBD2
cdr3_nt: TGTGCCAGCAGCCCGGGACAGGGCGTAGCGGGAGGGCCAGATACGCAGTATTTT
cdr3_aa: CASSPGQGVAGGPDTQYF

clone_size: -
v_call: TRBV5-1
j_call: TRBJ2-1
d_call: -
cdr3_nt: TGCGCCAGCAAGGACACAAATGAGCAGTTCTTC
cdr3_aa: CASKDTNEQFF

clone_size: -
v_call: TRBV7-3
j_call: TRBJ2-1
d_call: -
cdr3_nt: TGTGCCAGCAGCTTAACGACTGTGAATGAGCAGTTCTTC
cdr3_aa: CASSLTTVNEQFF

clone_size: -
v_call: TRBV23-1
j_call: TRBJ2-3
d_call: TRBD2
cdr3_nt: TGCGCCAGCAGTCAACCCGGACTAGCGGGAGGAAGGACGCAGTATTTT
cdr3_aa: CASSQPGLAGGRTQYF

clone_size: -
v_call: TRBV28
j_call: TRBJ2-7
d_call: -
cdr3_nt: TGTGCCAGCATCCAAGGGGGAAGCGGTAGATACTACGAGCAGTACTTC
cdr3_aa: CASIQGGSGRYYEQYF

clone_size: -
v_call: TRBV6-5
j_call: TRBJ2-2
d_call: -
cdr3_nt: TGTGCCAGCAGTTACACTCGGGGAGACGGGGAGCTGTTTTTT
cdr3_aa: CASSYTRGDGELFF

clone_size: -
v_call: TRBV4-1
j_call: TRBJ2-5
d_call: TRBD2
cdr3_nt: TGCGCCAGCAGCAAAACTAGCGGTCTACAAGAGACCCAGTACTTC
cdr3_aa: CASSKTSGLQETQYF

clone_size: -
v_call: TRBV7-3
j_call: TRBJ2-2
d_call: -
cdr3_nt: TGTGCCAGCAGCCATTTCGGACTTACCGGGGAGCTGTTTTTT
cdr3_aa: CASSHFGLTGELFF

clone_size: -
v_call: TRBV2
j_call: TRBJ2-7
d_call: -
cdr3_nt: TGTGCCAGCAGAGAACAATCAGGGGTTAGCTACGAGCAGTACTTC
cdr3_aa: CASREQSGVSYEQYF

clone_size: -
v_call: TRBV19
j_call: TRBJ1-5
d_call: -
cdr3_nt: TGTGCCAGTAGTATATCCAGGGTAGGCCATCAGCCCCAGCATTTT
cdr3_aa: CASSISRVGHQPQHF

clone_size: -
v_call: TRBV7-9
j_call: TRBJ2-1
d_call: TRBD2
cdr3_nt: TGTGCCAGCAGCCCAAGCGGGAGTAAATCCAATGAGCAGTTCTTC
cdr3_aa: CASSPSGSKSNEQFF

clone_size: -
v_call: TRBV5-4
j_call: TRBJ2-7
d_call: TRBD1
cdr3_nt: TGTGCCAGCAGCCCGGGACAGGGGTCCTCCTACGAGCAGTACTTC
cdr3_aa: CASSPGQGSSYEQYF

clone_size: -
v_call: TRBV5-5
j_call: TRBJ1-2
d_call: TRBD1
cdr3_nt: TGTGCCAGCAGCTTGGGACAGGGGATTGTAGACTATGGCTACACCTTC
cdr3_aa: CASSLGQGIVDYGYTF

clone_size: -
v_call: TRBV7-8
j_call: TRBJ2-7
d_call: TRBD2
cdr3_nt: TGTGCCAGCAGCTTAGGGGCGGGAGGGCCGTACGAGCAGTACTTC
cdr3_aa: CASSLGAGGPYEQYF

clone_size: -
v_call: TRBV5-4
j_call: TRBJ1-2
d_call: TRBD1
cdr3_nt: TGTGCCAGCAGCCCCGGACAGGGTACAAATATAAACTATGGCTACACCTTC
cdr3_aa: CASSPGQGTNINYGYTF

clone_size: -
v_call: TRBV7-9
j_call: TRBJ2-7
d_call: TRBD2
cdr3_nt: TGTGCCTCCGGGGGTAGCGGGGATCCGGAGGAGCAGTACTTC
cdr3_aa: CASGGSGDPEEQYF

clone_size: -
v_call: TRBV18
j_call: TRBJ2-3
d_call: TRBD2
cdr3_nt: TGTGCCAGCTCACCTTCAGCGGGAGTTATAGATACGCAGTATTTT
cdr3_aa: CASSPSAGVIDTQYF

clone_size: few
v_call: TRBV6-4
j_call: TRBJ2-3
d_call: TRBD1
cdr3_nt: TGTGCCAGCAGTGACTCAGCACAGGGGGCAGATACGCAGTATTTT
cdr3_aa: CASSDSAQGADTQYF

clone_size: -
v_call: TRBV7-8
j_call: TRBJ2-1
d_call: TRBD1
cdr3_nt: TGTGCCAGCAGCCTTGGCCGGGACAGTAGGTTCTTC
cdr3_aa: CASSLGRDSRFF

clone_size: once
v_call: TRBV10-3
j_call: TRBJ2-1
d_call: TRBD2
cdr3_nt: TGTGCCATCAGTCTTTCTAGCGGCAACAATGAGCAGTTCTTC
cdr3_aa: CAISLSSGNNEQFF

clone_size: -
v_call: TRBV5-6
j_call: TRBJ2-1
d_call: -
cdr3_nt: TGTGCCAGCAGCCTAGAATTACAGGGAGCGTACAATGAGCAGTTCTTC
cdr3_aa: CASSLELQGAYNEQFF

clone_size: -
v_call: TRBV30
j_call: TRBJ2-1
d_call: -
cdr3_nt: TGTGCCTGGAGTGTACGGGGAAGGGGGGGCACTTCCAATGAGCAGTTCTTC
cdr3_aa: CAWSVRGRGGTSNEQFF

clone_size: -
v_call: TRBV6-5
j_call: TRBJ2-1
d_call: TRBD1
cdr3_nt: TGTGCCAGCAGTGCCGGACAGGGTTCCCTCGATGAGCAGTTCTTC
cdr3_aa: CASSAGQGSLDEQFF

clone_size: -
v_call: TRBV28
j_call: TRBJ2-2
d_call: TRBD2
cdr3_nt: TGTGCCAGCAGGCGGACTAGCGGGACAACCGGGGAGCTGTTTTTT
cdr3_aa: CASRRTSGTTGELFF

clone_size: -
v_call: TRBV4-1
j_call: TRBJ2-1
d_call: TRBD2
cdr3_nt: TGCGCCAGCAGCCGTAGGGAACTAGCGGCGGCCTACAATGAGCAGTTCTTC
cdr3_aa: CASSRRELAAAYNEQFF

clone_size: -
v_call: TRBV2
j_call: TRBJ2-6
d_call: -
cdr3_nt: TGTGCCAGCAGTGAACAGGGGTCTGGGGCCAACGTCCTGACTTTC
cdr3_aa: CASSEQGSGANVLTF

clone_size: -
v_call: TRBV7-2
j_call: TRBJ2-5
d_call: TRBD2
cdr3_nt: TGTGCCAGCAGCTCCCAGGGACTACAAGAGACCCAGTACTTC
cdr3_aa: CASSSQGLQETQYF

clone_size: -
v_call: TRBV9
j_call: TRBJ1-1
d_call: TRBD1
cdr3_nt: TGTGCCAGCAGCACCCAGGGGGCGGTCACTGAAGCTTTCTTT
cdr3_aa: CASSTQGAVTEAFF

clone_size: -
v_call: TRBV7-6
j_call: TRBJ1-2
d_call: -
cdr3_nt: TGTGCCAGCAGCTCTGACATAAGTGGCTACACCTTC
cdr3_aa: CASSSDISGYTF

clone_size: once
v_call: TRBV10-3
j_call: TRBJ1-3
d_call: -
cdr3_nt: TGTGCCACCCGATCGGTGGGAAACACCATATATTTT
cdr3_aa: CATRSVGNTIYF

clone_size: -
v_call: TRBV4-2
j_call: TRBJ2-3
d_call: TRBD2
cdr3_nt: TGTGCCAGCAGCCAAGAGTCGGGACTAGCACTCACAGATACGCAGTATTTT
cdr3_aa: CASSQESGLALTDTQYF